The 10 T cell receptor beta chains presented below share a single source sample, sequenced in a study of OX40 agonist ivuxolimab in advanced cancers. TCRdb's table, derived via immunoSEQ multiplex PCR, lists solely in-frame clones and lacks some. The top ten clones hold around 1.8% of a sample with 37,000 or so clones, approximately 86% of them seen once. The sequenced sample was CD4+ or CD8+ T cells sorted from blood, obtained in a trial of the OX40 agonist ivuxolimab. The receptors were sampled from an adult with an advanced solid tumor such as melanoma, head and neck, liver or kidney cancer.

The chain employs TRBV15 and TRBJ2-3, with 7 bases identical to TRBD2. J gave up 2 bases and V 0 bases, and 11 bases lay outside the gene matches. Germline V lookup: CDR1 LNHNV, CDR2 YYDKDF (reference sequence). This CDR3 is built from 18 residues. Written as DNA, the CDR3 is TGTGCCACCAGCAGAGATGGCCTCGGACGGGGGGACACAGATACGCAGTATTTT. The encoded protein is CATSRDGLGRGDTDTQYF.

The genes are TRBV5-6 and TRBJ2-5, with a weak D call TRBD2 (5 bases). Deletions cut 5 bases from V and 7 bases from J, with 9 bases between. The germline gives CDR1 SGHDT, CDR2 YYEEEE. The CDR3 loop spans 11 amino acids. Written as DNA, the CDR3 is TGTGCCAGCAGGGTGGGGAGGACCCAGTACTTC. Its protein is CASRVGRTQYF.

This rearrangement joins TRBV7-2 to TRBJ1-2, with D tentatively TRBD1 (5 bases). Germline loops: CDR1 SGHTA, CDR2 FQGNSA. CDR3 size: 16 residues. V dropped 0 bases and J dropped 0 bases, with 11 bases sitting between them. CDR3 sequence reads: CASSLAAGQANYGYTF. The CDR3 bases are TGTGCCAGCAGCTTAGCTGCAGGGCAAGCTAACTATGGCTACACCTTC. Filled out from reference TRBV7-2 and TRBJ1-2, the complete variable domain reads GAGVSQSPSNKVTEKGKDVELRCDPISGHTALYWYRQSLGQGLEFLIYFQGNSAPDKSGLPSDRFSAERTGGSVSTLTIQRTQQEDSAVYLCASSLAAGQANYGYTFGSGTRLTVV.

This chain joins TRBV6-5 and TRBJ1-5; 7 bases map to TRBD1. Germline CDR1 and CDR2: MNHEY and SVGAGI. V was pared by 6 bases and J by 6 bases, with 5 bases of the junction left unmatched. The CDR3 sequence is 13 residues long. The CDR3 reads CASSYDRVQPQHF. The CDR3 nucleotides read TGTGCCAGCAGCTACGACAGGGTTCAGCCCCAGCATTTT.

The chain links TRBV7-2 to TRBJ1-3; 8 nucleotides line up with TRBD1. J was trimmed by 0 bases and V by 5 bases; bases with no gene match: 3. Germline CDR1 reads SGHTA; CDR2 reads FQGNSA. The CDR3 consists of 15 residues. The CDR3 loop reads CASSHTGGSGNTIYF. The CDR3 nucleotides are TGTGCCAGCAGCCATACAGGGGGCTCTGGAAACACCATATATTTT.

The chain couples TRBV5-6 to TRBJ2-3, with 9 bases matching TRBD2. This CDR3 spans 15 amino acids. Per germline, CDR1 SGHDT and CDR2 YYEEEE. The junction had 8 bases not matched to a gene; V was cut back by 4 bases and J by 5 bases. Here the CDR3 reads CASSRKRGAGDTQYF. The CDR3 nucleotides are TGTGCCAGCAGCCGAAAGCGGGGGGCAGGAGATACGCAGTATTTT. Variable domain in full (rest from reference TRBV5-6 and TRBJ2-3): DAGVTQSPTHLIKTRGQQVTLRCSPKSGHDTVSWYQQALGQGPQFIFQYYEEEERQRGNFPDRFSGHQFPNYSSELNVNALLLGDSALYLCASSRKRGAGDTQYFGPGTRLTVL.

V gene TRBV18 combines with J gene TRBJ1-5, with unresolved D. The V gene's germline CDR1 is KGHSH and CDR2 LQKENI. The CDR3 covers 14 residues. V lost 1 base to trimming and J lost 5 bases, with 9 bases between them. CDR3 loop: CASSPLASYQPQHF. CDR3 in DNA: TGTGCCAGCTCACCACTCGCGTCTTATCAGCCCCAGCATTTT.

The CDR3 region has the DNA TGTGCCAGCTCACCATTACCTACCGGGACGAATCAGCCCCAGCATTTT. The encoded protein is CASSPLPTGTNQPQHF. This chain uses TRBV18 with TRBJ1-5, with D tentatively TRBD1 (5 bases). Trimming pared 2 bases from V and 4 bases from J, leaving 15 bases between. The CDR3 length is 16 residues. Germline values: CDR1 KGHSH, CDR2 LQKENI.

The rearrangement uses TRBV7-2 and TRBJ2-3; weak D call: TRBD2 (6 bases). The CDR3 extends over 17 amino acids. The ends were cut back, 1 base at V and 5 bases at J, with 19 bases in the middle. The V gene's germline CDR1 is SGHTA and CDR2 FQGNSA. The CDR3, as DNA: TGTGCCAGCAGCTTAGGTACAGCGGACCCGCGGGGAGATACGCAGTATTTT. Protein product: CASSLGTADPRGDTQYF.

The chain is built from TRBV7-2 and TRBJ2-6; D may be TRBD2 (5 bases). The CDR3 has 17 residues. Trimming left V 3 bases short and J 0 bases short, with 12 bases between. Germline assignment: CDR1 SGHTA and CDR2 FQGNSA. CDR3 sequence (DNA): TGTGCCAGCAGCTTCCCCCTGGGGAGCTCTGGGGCCAACGTCCTGACTTTC. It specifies CASSFPLGSSGANVLTF.